This T cell receptor (beta chain) was sequenced during a study of robustness of blood B and T cell sequencing (dated by TCRdb to the late 2010s). About the investigation overall: The study aimed to determine how much peripheral blood is needed to reliably characterize an individual's TCRbeta and IgG repertoires. In each of the roughly ten independently drawn blood samples, both the TCRbeta and the IgG repertoires were quantified. As technical replicates, two replicate TCRbeta cDNA libraries were prepared from one shared RNA pool derived from a single 10 ml draw. Results the study describes overall, beyond this receptor: Evidence of cross-contamination, likely caused by batch processing, was seen in one pair of TCRbeta libraries, and the UMI-sequence pairs shared between the two libraries were removed. Because EDTA tubes had to be fractionated immediately, the use of EDTA tubes in multi-site collections was limited. When 3 or 4 tubes (roughly 28-45 ml blood) were combined, saturation was approached in coverage of the top 10,000 TCRbeta clonotypes. No improvement in the overlap of rare TCRbeta clonotypes was observed when tubes were pooled, implying that much larger blood volumes would be needed for rare TCRbeta clonotypes to be captured. When technical replicate libraries were compared, around 94% of the top 10,000 TCRbeta clonotypes in one library also turned up in the other. The TCRbeta rarefaction curves did not fully level off, which suggests either under-sequencing or many low-abundance clonotypes. Every single 10 ml sample contained the 1,000 most abundant TCRbeta clonotypes from the pooled draws.

The count of this clonotype is one. No cognate antigen has been identified for it. No quality values exist for individual bases; no much larger clone is one base distant. TCRbeta repertoires were quantified from mRNA rather than genomic DNA, which captures expressed receptors. Leukocytes from the buffy coat were collected into Trizol, and RNA was extracted using the Direct-zol RNA MiniPrep Plus kit with no cell sorting. To separate plasma, buffy coat and red blood cells, EDTA blood tubes were immediately centrifuged at 4 degrees C. Libraries were prepared through PCR. Sequencing was carried out with an Illumina MiSeq. cDNA was synthesized with SMARTScribe reverse transcriptase and a 5' template-switch oligo that added a universal priming site. Each cDNA molecule was tagged by a 12-nucleotide random unique molecular identifier (UMI) carried on the template-switch oligo. Chain-specific reverse primers targeted TCRbeta transcripts during reverse transcription. Uracil DNA glycosylase treatment removed residual template-switch adapters, and cDNA was purified with a Qiagen MinElute kit. The first PCR used KAPA HiFi HotStart ReadyMix for around 21 cycles, split across four 50 ul reactions with step-out primers. Before any further amplification, the products of the first-round PCR were gel-purified. Illumina Nextera adapters were attached in a second PCR of about 8 cycles, and the libraries were then purified and pooled. For each TCRbeta molecule, the UMI barcode was captured by a 50-nucleotide 5' read. For the original study's pipeline: Reads were grouped by UMI into consensus reads using the MIGEC toolkit. PEAR was used to merge forward and reverse consensus reads, producing the final reads. Identical UMI-sequence pairs shared across libraries were treated as cross-sample contamination and removed by a custom decontamination script. MIGMAP, a wrapper around IgBLAST, was used to carry out V(D)J assignment and CDR3 extraction. A TCR clonotype was defined as sharing the same V gene, J gene and CDR3 amino acid sequence, and CDR1 and CDR2 were not sequenced. The public reads were reprocessed in TCRdb via fastp at Q25 and MiXCR, keeping in-frame beta chains. Each entry is one CDR3 protein sequence, shown with its most common DNA and genes. TCRdb's processing, not the authors', yielded these V and J calls. The sample contains about 3,600 distinct CDR3 sequences, around half of them found a single time. 24% of the sample is in the top ten clones.

This receptor was taken from a human donor in good health. The material sequenced was peripheral blood.

Read as DNA, the sequence is TGTGCCAGCGCTGACAGGGGTGCCCTCGTTAACTATGGCTACACCTTC. Translated, it gives CASADRGALVNYGYTF. This chain is built from TRBV6-1 and TRBJ1-2; TRBD1 matches 8 bases in the middle. The CDR3, cysteine through phenylalanine, is 16 amino acids long. CDR3 DNA is the only sequence kept; it has 48 bases, read in frame from the first base. The germline V gene gives CDR1 as MNHNS and CDR2 as SASEGT. V ends up 8 bases short and J 1 base short, with an unmatched junction base count of 12.